Below, 21 T cell receptor beta chains from the same sample are listed, as sequenced in a study of shared clonotypes between healthy human individuals. TCRdb's copy holds only in-frame clones and misses some; the assay was immunoSEQ multiplex PCR. The sample shows roughly 2.5 million clones, 85% to 95% of them seen only once. What was sequenced was naive CD4+ T cells sorted from blood. Subset in this sample: CD45RA+ positively selected. The source of these receptors is a young man in good health.

On this clone itself: Other DNA variants within this sample encode the same CDR3. The gene calls are TRBV5-1 and TRBJ2-6, with D hard to call. From germline, CDR1 is SGHRS and CDR2 YFSETQ. V dropped 0 bases and J dropped 0 bases, with 1 base sitting between them. The CDR3 has 14 residues. The CDR3 DNA is TGCGCCAGCAGCTTGGCCTCTGGGGCCAACGTCCTGACTTTC. Protein: CASSLASGANVLTF.

This chain connects TRBV2 to TRBJ2-6; TRBD2 matches at 8 bases. The V gene end was trimmed by 1 base and the J gene end by 0 bases; junction bases not matched to a gene: 5. Germline values: CDR1 SNHLY, CDR2 FYNNEI. This CDR3 has 18 amino acids. CDR3 sequence: CASSEGLREASGANVLTF. The CDR3 DNA reads TGTGCCAGCAGTGAAGGTCTGCGGGAGGCCTCTGGGGCCAACGTCCTGACTTTC.

CDR3 amino acids: CASSLHRGRYNEQFF. The CDR3 DNA reads TGTGCCAGCAGCTTACACAGGGGCCGTTACAATGAGCAGTTCTTC. The genes are TRBV11-2 and TRBJ2-1; 7 bases match TRBD1. This CDR3 has 15 amino acids. Germline V gives CDR1 SGHAT, CDR2 FQNNGV. The ends lost 2 bases at V and 4 bases at J; junction bases unmatched: 5.

Concerning this clone itself: The same CDR3 is also encoded by other DNA sequences in this sample. V usage is TRBV30 and J usage is TRBJ1-2; D not resolved. Trimming took off 2 bases at V and 2 bases at J, with 3 bases between the two ends. The CDR3 extends over 11 amino acids. Germline CDR1 and CDR2: GTSNPN and SVGIG (reference sequence). CDR3 sequence (DNA): TGTGCCTGGAGTACAAACTATGGCTACACCTTC. The encoded protein is CAWSTNYGYTF.

The gene calls are TRBV19 and TRBJ2-3; tentatively, D is TRBD2 (5 bases). The germline V and J ends were trimmed by 10 bases and 0 bases, with 17 bases remaining between them. The CDR3 contains 15 residues. Germline V gene sequence: CDR1 LNHDA, CDR2 SQIVND (reference sequence). CDR3 nucleotide sequence: TGTGCCACTGCGAACGGGGTTACTAGCACAGATACGCAGTATTTT. Translating gives CATANGVTSTDTQYF. The whole variable domain, remainder taken from reference TRBV19 and TRBJ2-3, is DGGITQSPKYLFRKEGQNVTLSCEQNLNHDAMYWYRQDPGQGLRLIYYSQIVNDFQKGDIAEGYSVSREKKESFPLTVTSAQKNPTAFYLCATANGVTSTDTQYFGPGTRLTVL.

V and J are TRBV5-6 and TRBJ1-1; D is perhaps TRBD1 (5 bases). Germline V lookup: CDR1 SGHDT, CDR2 YYEEEE. Between the trimmed V and J ends, which lost 0 bases and 2 bases, there was a span of 8 bases. The CDR3 totals 14 residues. CDR3 coding DNA: TGTGCCAGCAGCTTGGAGCAGGGTAACACTGAAGCTTTCTTT. Amino acids: CASSLEQGNTEAFF.

The chain carries TRBV11-3 and TRBJ2-1; D gene unclear. Trimming left V 0 bases short and J 8 bases short, with 5 bases between. The CDR3 consists of 12 residues. Germline CDR1 SGHNT, CDR2 YENEEA. This chain's CDR3 is CASSLDSHEQFF. The CDR3 DNA sequence: TGTGCCAGCAGCTTAGACTCCCATGAGCAGTTCTTC.

The genes are TRBV6-1 and TRBJ1-4, with unresolved D. The CDR3 runs to 15 residues. CDR1 is MNHNS, CDR2 SASEGT, per germline. V was trimmed by 4 bases and J by 0 bases, leaving 9 bases between them. The CDR3 nucleotides are TGTGCCAGCAGTGCACCGCCGGCAACTAATGAAAAACTGTTTTTT. Its protein product is CASSAPPATNEKLFF.

The rearrangement links TRBV5-1 to TRBJ2-2, with TRBD2 identical over 11 bases. This CDR3 has 17 residues. J lost 3 bases, V lost 0 bases, and 4 bases had no gene match. Germline values: CDR1 SGHRS, CDR2 YFSETQ. In DNA form, the CDR3 reads TGCGCCAGCAGCTTGGGACTAGCGGGGACTCACACCGGGGAGCTGTTTTTT. Amino acid sequence: CASSLGLAGTHTGELFF.

This clone was counted only a few times. J is TRBJ1-6 and V is TRBV7-9; no firm D call. The CDR3 runs to 12 residues. Germline CDR1 is SEHNR and CDR2 is FQNEAQ (reference sequence). The ends were cut back, 1 base at V and 13 bases at J, with 8 bases in the middle. DNA of the CDR3: TGTGCCAGCAGCTTAGAGGAGACCCCCCTCCACTTT. It yields the protein CASSLEETPLHF.

The chain uses TRBV5-5 and TRBJ2-7; 9 nucleotides line up with TRBD1. J was trimmed by 1 base and V by 4 bases; bases with no gene match: 6. This CDR3 contains 15 residues. From germline, CDR1 is SGHKS and CDR2 YYEKEE (reference sequence). The CDR3 nucleotides read TGTGCCAGCAGCCGAGGGACAGGGCCATCCTACGAGCAGTACTTC. This sequence encodes CASSRGTGPSYEQYF.

The rearrangement uses TRBV18 and TRBJ2-6; TRBD1 might be the D (6 bases). Trimming pared 3 bases from V and 0 bases from J, leaving 18 bases between. Per the germline V gene, CDR1 is KGHSH and CDR2 is LQKENI. The CDR3 has 19 amino acids. The CDR3, as DNA: TGTGCCAGCTCACCGGTACCGGGACACACCGTCTCTGGGGCCAACGTCCTGACTTTC. This translates into CASSPVPGHTVSGANVLTF.

A remark on this clone: Distinct nucleotide sequences in the sample also encode this CDR3. The rearrangement uses TRBV20-1 and TRBJ1-5; a possible D gene is TRBD1 (6 bases). This CDR3 comprises 10 residues. The germline CDR1 and CDR2 sequences are DFQATT and SNEGSKA (reference sequence). V was pared by 6 bases and J by 6 bases, with 6 bases between. The CDR3 here is CSARGQPQHF. The CDR3 DNA sequence: TGCAGTGCCAGGGGTCAGCCCCAGCATTTT.

This clone was recorded once. The V and J genes are TRBV7-8 and TRBJ1-5; the match to TRBD1 covers 9 bases. V was pared by 4 bases and J by 6 bases, with 10 bases of the junction left unmatched. The CDR3 contains 16 residues. Germline values: CDR1 SGHVS, CDR2 FQNEAQ. CDR3 protein: CASSSSGTGLFQPQHF. CDR3 coding DNA: TGTGCCAGCAGCTCTTCGGGGACAGGGTTATTTCAGCCCCAGCATTTT.

This chain uses TRBV6-6 with TRBJ2-7, with unresolved D. The CDR3 consists of 15 residues. With 6 bases removed from V and 3 bases from J, the gap between germline ends came to 18 bases. CDR1 and CDR2 (germline): MNHNY, SVGAGI (reference sequence). CDR3 region: CASSPATNKGYEQYF. The CDR3 DNA reads TGTGCCAGCAGCCCCGCCACTAACAAGGGCTACGAGCAGTACTTC.

As regards this clone: This sample also contains other DNA sequences that code for the same CDR3. The CDR3 here is CASSERGNEQFF. The DNA for the CDR3 is TGTGCCAGCAGTGAAAGGGGAAATGAGCAGTTCTTC. V is TRBV6-1 and J is TRBJ2-1, with D perhaps matching TRBD1 (5 bases). The CDR3 runs 12 residues. With 2 bases removed from V and 7 bases from J, the gap between germline ends came to 6 bases. Germline CDR1 is MNHNS and CDR2 is SASEGT.

The rearrangement uses TRBV5-1 and TRBJ2-5, with D perhaps being TRBD1 or TRBD2 (8 bases each). Germline-derived CDR1 and CDR2 are SGHRS and YFSETQ. The CDR3 length is 16 residues. The V end lost 4 bases, the J end lost 1 base, and 17 bases lay between the germline ends. The CDR3 DNA sequence: TGCGCCAGCAGCCAGGGGGCGGGAGGAAGCCAAGAGACCCAGTACTTC. Translated: CASSQGAGGSQETQYF.

This chain connects TRBV19 to TRBJ1-2; TRBD1 might be the D (5 bases). V lost 5 bases and J lost 7, with 20 bases in between. The germline gives CDR1 LNHDA, CDR2 SQIVND (reference sequence). The CDR3 contains 15 residues. CDR3 bases: TGTGCCAGTAGTCCACTGGTTGGGGGGGAGAGTGGCTACACCTTC. This encodes CASSPLVGGESGYTF.

Concerning this clone itself: The sample holds other DNA sequences that translate to the same CDR3. This chain joins TRBV6-5 and TRBJ2-5; 7 nucleotides match TRBD1. V shed 6 bases, J shed 1 base, and the junction held 5 bases outside the gene matches. The germline V gene has CDR1 MNHEY and CDR2 SVGAGI. CDR3 length: 14 amino acids. For the CDR3, the DNA is TGTGCCAGCAGAAGGGGGACAGTCCAAGAGACCCAGTACTTC. This codes for CASRRGTVQETQYF.

This clone was observed a few times. Other DNA variants within this sample encode the same CDR3. The genes are TRBV5-1 and TRBJ1-2; D unresolved. There are 13 residues in the CDR3. The germline V and J ends were trimmed by 0 bases and 0 bases, with 3 bases remaining between them. Germline assignment: CDR1 SGHRS and CDR2 YFSETQ. In DNA form, the CDR3 reads TGCGCCAGCAGCTTGGAAGCTAACTATGGCTACACCTTC. Encoded protein: CASSLEANYGYTF.

The CDR3 DNA reads as TGCGCCAGCAGCCGGGCCCAACAGGGGGCAGTCGAGCAGTACTTC. This encodes CASSRAQQGAVEQYF. This rearrangement joins TRBV5-1 to TRBJ2-7; 9 bases map to TRBD1. With 4 bases clipped from V and 6 bases from J, the junction kept 11 bases outside the gene matches. CDR3 size: 15 residues. Germline loops: CDR1 SGHRS, CDR2 YFSETQ.